These 26 T cell receptor beta chains came from one sample sequenced in a study of blood T cell repertoires in COVID-19. Clones were read by immunoSEQ multiplex PCR, and TCRdb kept only the in-frame ones, dropping some. This sample has about 250,000 clones, with around four fifths found just once. Sequencing used peripheral blood. Every receptor here comes from a man older than 75 with acute or convalescent COVID-19.

The chain is built from TRBV5-1 and TRBJ2-7; 9 nucleotides agree with TRBD1. The ends lost 2 bases at V and 6 bases at J; junction bases unmatched: 9. This CDR3 has 15 residues. Germline CDR1 is SGHRS and CDR2 is YFSETQ. The CDR3 region has the DNA TGCGCCAGCAGCTTAACAGGGGGCTTCGTTTCCGAGCAGTACTTC. The encoded protein is CASSLTGGFVSEQYF.

The chain employs TRBV3-1 (or the pseudogene TRBV3-2) and TRBJ2-5, with 8 bases identical to TRBD1. The CDR3 has 15 residues. Germline CDR1 is LGHDT and CDR2 is YNNKEL (reference sequence). Losses at the gene ends were 3 bases for V and 4 bases for J; bases not matched to a gene: 7. DNA of the CDR3: TGTGCCAGCAGCCACTCTCCAGGGGGCACAGAGACCCAGTACTTC. It translates to CASSHSPGGTETQYF.

A single count supports this clone. The chain has TRBV28 and TRBJ2-7; possible D gene TRBD1, 5 bases. Looked up from germline, CDR1 is MDHEN and CDR2 is SYDVKM. CDR3 length: 16 residues. The ends were cut back, 3 bases at V and 3 bases at J, with 18 bases in the middle. The CDR3: CASSFGARVLHYEQYF. In nucleotides, the CDR3 is TGTGCCAGCAGTTTTGGGGCCAGGGTGCTACACTACGAGCAGTACTTC.

This chain joins TRBV5-4 and TRBJ2-5; TRBD1 matches 7 bases. CDR1 is SGHNT, CDR2 YYREEE, per germline (reference sequence). Losses at the gene ends were 4 bases for V and 3 bases for J; bases not matched to a gene: 6. The CDR3 loop spans 14 amino acids. The DNA of the CDR3 is TGTGCCAGCAGCCGGTCCGGGACAGAAGAGACCCAGTACTTC. It yields the protein CASSRSGTEETQYF.

This chain joins TRBV6-4 and TRBJ1-5, with D possibly being TRBD1 (6 bases). V lost 7 bases to trimming and J lost 1 base, with 20 bases between them. Germline CDR1 is MRHNA and CDR2 is SNTAGT. The CDR3 contains 17 residues. This CDR3 reads CASILLAGGGSNQPQHF. The CDR3 region has the DNA TGTGCCAGCATCCTCCTGGCGGGAGGGGGGAGCAATCAGCCCCAGCATTTT.

This chain links TRBV5-1 with TRBJ1-4, with 8 bases identical to TRBD1. Per germline, CDR1 SGHRS and CDR2 YFSETQ. Germline trimming cut 4 bases from V and 8 bases from J; bases unmatched to any gene: 7. The CDR3 has 14 amino acids. CDR3 nucleotide sequence: TGCGCCAGCAGCCCCCGCGGACAGGGCGAAAAACTGTTTTTT. This encodes CASSPRGQGEKLFF.

The V and J genes are TRBV28 and TRBJ1-2; TRBD1 agrees at 9 bases. V was pared by 3 bases and J by 6 bases, with 11 bases of the junction left unmatched. There are 16 residues in the CDR3. Germline V lookup: CDR1 MDHEN, CDR2 SYDVKM. CDR3 nucleotide sequence: TGTGCCAGCAGTTTCGGACAGGGGATGTGGTCGGATGGCTACACCTTC. This encodes CASSFGQGMWSDGYTF.

The V call is TRBV19, the J call TRBJ2-1, with 9 bases lining up with TRBD2. The CDR3 loop spans 16 amino acids. Germline CDR1 reads LNHDA; CDR2 reads SQIVND (reference sequence). J gave up 4 bases and V 6 bases, and 10 bases lay outside the gene matches. The CDR3 bases are TGTGCCAGTAGGTCCGGGACTAGCCTAACTTACAATGAGCAGTTCTTC. Amino acids: CASRSGTSLTYNEQFF.

The V gene is TRBV3-1 (or the pseudogene TRBV3-2), the J gene TRBJ2-7; weak D call: TRBD1 (6 bases). The CDR3 loop spans 16 amino acids. The V gene's germline CDR1 is LGHDT and CDR2 YNNKEL (reference sequence). Trimming took off 0 bases at V and 1 base at J, with 13 bases between the two ends. The CDR3 DNA sequence: TGTGCCAGCAGCCAAGATTGGGGGCGCGAATCCTACGAGCAGTACTTC. Residues: CASSQDWGRESYEQYF.

The chain is built from TRBV4-1 and TRBJ2-2; D might be TRBD2 (5 bases). CDR3 length equals 16 residues. The V end lost 0 bases, the J end lost 4 bases, and 12 bases lay between the germline ends. Per the germline V gene, CDR1 is MGHRA and CDR2 is YSYEKL. The CDR3 here is CASSQELAITTGELFF. The CDR3 DNA reads as TGCGCCAGCAGCCAAGAGTTAGCGATAACCACCGGGGAGCTGTTTTTT.

The chain has TRBV5-1 and TRBJ1-2; D is unclear. The ends were cut back, 3 bases at V and 8 bases at J, with 14 bases in the middle. The CDR3 covers 13 residues. The V gene's germline CDR1 is SGHRS and CDR2 YFSETQ. CDR3 in amino acids: CASSSGAAGGYTF. CDR3 nucleotide sequence: TGCGCCAGCAGCTCGGGAGCCGCCGGGGGCTACACCTTC.

This chain uses TRBV10-3 with TRBJ2-5, with D tentatively TRBD1 (6 bases). Trimming removed 6 bases from V and 5 bases from J, with 19 bases in between. Germline lookup yields CDR1 ENHRY and CDR2 SYGVKD. This CDR3 has 15 residues. The CDR3 region has the DNA TGTGCCATCAGGTCTAAGGACAGTCGGGCGGAGACCCAGTACTTC. This codes for CAIRSKDSRAETQYF.

The V and J genes are TRBV19 and TRBJ2-3; tentative D call: TRBD1 (5 bases). The V gene lost 3 bases and the J gene lost 4 bases, with 14 bases spanning the gap. The germline V gene has CDR1 LNHDA and CDR2 SQIVND (reference sequence). The CDR3 is made up of 15 amino acids. Written as DNA, the CDR3 is TGTGCCAGTAGTATGGGAATGCTAGGGGCAGATACGCAGTATTTT. This gives the protein CASSMGMLGADTQYF.

The chain combines TRBV5-1 with TRBJ2-7, with 8 bases identical to TRBD1. The CDR3 runs to 14 residues. In germline, CDR1 is SGHRS, CDR2 YFSETQ. With V trimmed by 6 bases and J by 0 bases, 5 bases remained unmatched. This CDR3 is CASTRDRSSYEQYF. The CDR3 nucleotides read TGCGCCAGCACCCGGGACAGGAGCTCCTACGAGCAGTACTTC.

This sequence joins TRBV25-1 and TRBJ2-1; a possible D gene is TRBD1 (6 bases). The germline V and J ends were trimmed by 3 bases and 10 bases, with 19 bases remaining between them. The CDR3 length is 15 residues. CDR1 MGHDK and CDR2 SYGVNS come from the germline V gene. The CDR3 DNA reads as TGTGCCAGCAGTGAGTCCAGGGGAGAGGCAGCGGAGCAGTTCTTC. This sequence encodes CASSESRGEAAEQFF.

The chain is built from TRBV9 and TRBJ2-3, with 11 bases aligning to TRBD2. Trimming removed 1 base from V and 3 bases from J; junction bases left unmatched: 7. CDR3 size: 17 residues. CDR1 is SGDLS and CDR2 is YYNGEE in the germline V gene. This chain's CDR3 is CASSVQGLAERTDTQYF. The CDR3, as DNA: TGTGCCAGCAGCGTACAGGGACTAGCGGAGAGAACAGATACGCAGTATTTT.

V and J are TRBV19 and TRBJ1-5; no firm D call. From germline, CDR1 is LNHDA and CDR2 SQIVND (reference sequence). V lost 3 bases and J 6 bases, leaving 9 bases between the germline ends. CDR3 length: 13 amino acids. The CDR3 sequence: CASSIHTGQPQHF. The CDR3 nucleotides are TGTGCCAGTAGTATTCACACGGGTCAGCCCCAGCATTTT.

V and J are TRBV3-1 (or the pseudogene TRBV3-2) and TRBJ2-5; 11 bases line up with TRBD1. CDR3 length: 19 residues. The junction had 20 bases not matched to a gene; V was cut back by 5 bases and J by 6 bases. Per the germline V gene, CDR1 is LGHDT and CDR2 is YNNKEL (reference sequence). DNA for the CDR3: TGTGCCAGCAGCTCCCGGGACAGGGGGTATAGCGGGAGTGGTAAGACCCAGTACTTC. Protein sequence: CASSSRDRGYSGSGKTQYF.

The chain couples TRBV6-5 to TRBJ1-6, with D uncertain. Germline loops: CDR1 MNHEY, CDR2 SVGAGI. The CDR3 totals 13 residues. V lost 7 bases to trimming and J lost 7 bases, with 11 bases between them. CDR3 sequence: CASTEGVNSPLHF. The CDR3 DNA is TGTGCCAGCACGGAGGGTGTAAATTCACCCCTCCACTTT.

This rearrangement joins TRBV5-1 to TRBJ2-5; tentatively, D is TRBD2 (5 bases). Germline V gene lookup returns CDR1 SGHRS and CDR2 YFSETQ. Between the trimmed V and J ends, which lost 5 bases and 3 bases, there was a span of 14 bases. The CDR3 has 14 amino acids. The CDR3, as DNA: TGCGCCAGCAGAGGGTTAGCGTCCAAAGAGACCCAGTACTTC. It encodes CASRGLASKETQYF. The full variable domain, completed using reference TRBV5-1 and TRBJ2-5, is KAGVTQTPRYLIKTRGQQVTLSCSPISGHRSVSWYQQTPGQGLQFLFEYFSETQRNKGNFPGRFSGRQFSNSRSEMNVSTLELGDSALYLCASRGLASKETQYFGPGTRLLVL.

CDR3 amino acids: CSVDRGPGELFF. The CDR3 DNA follows: TGCAGCGTAGACAGGGGGCCCGGGGAGCTGTTTTTT. The V gene is TRBV29-1, the J gene TRBJ2-2; 10 bases are a match to TRBD1. Germline assignment: CDR1 SQVTM and CDR2 ANQGSEA. The CDR3 is 12 residues long. Unmatched junction bases numbered 1, after V lost 6 bases and J lost 6 bases.

The chain links TRBV19 to TRBJ1-5; possible D gene TRBD1, 5 bases. Trimming shortened V by 7 bases and J by 7 bases, and 14 bases separated the two germline ends. The CDR3 runs 13 residues. Per germline, CDR1 LNHDA and CDR2 SQIVND (reference sequence). In DNA, the CDR3 is TGTGCCAGTATCCCCCAGGGAGGGCAGCCCCAGCATTTT. Its translation is CASIPQGGQPQHF.

This chain's CDR3 is CASSPNGSYQPQHF. The CDR3 region has the DNA TGTGCCAGCAGCCCGAACGGGAGTTATCAGCCCCAGCATTTT. This rearrangement joins TRBV6-5 to TRBJ1-5, with unresolved D. V lost 6 bases and J lost 5, with 14 bases in between. This CDR3 is 14 amino acids long. Germline CDR1 MNHEY, CDR2 SVGAGI.

This chain links TRBV2 with TRBJ1-2; no firm D call. CDR1 is SNHLY and CDR2 is FYNNEI in the germline V gene. Deletions cut 0 bases from V and 0 bases from J, with 5 bases between. CDR3 length: 14 amino acids. CDR3 bases: TGTGCCAGCAGTGAAGCGCGCGCTAACTATGGCTACACCTTC. It specifies CASSEARANYGYTF.

The chain joins TRBV7-3 to TRBJ2-3; TRBD2 aligns across 9 bases. Trimming removed 1 base from V and 6 bases from J; junction bases left unmatched: 5. Germline CDR1 SGHTA, CDR2 FQGTGA. The CDR3 is 15 residues long. CDR3 sequence: CASSLIGGLADTQYF. In DNA form, the CDR3 reads TGTGCCAGCAGCTTAATAGGAGGACTAGCGGATACGCAGTATTTT.

In this sample, this clone turned up a few times. The chain is built from TRBV7-6 and TRBJ2-7, with 10 bases matching TRBD1. The CDR3 extends over 13 amino acids. J lost 6 bases, V lost 5 bases, and 4 bases had no gene match. Germline V gene sequence: CDR1 SGHVS, CDR2 FNYEAQ. The CDR3, as DNA: TGTGCCAGCAGCACACGGACAGGGGGCGAGCAGTACTTC. Its protein product is CASSTRTGGEQYF. The variable domain in full, with the rest retrieved from reference TRBV7-6 and TRBJ2-7, is GAGVSQSPRYKVTKRGQDVALRCDPISGHVSLYWYRQALGQGPEFLTYFNYEAQQDKSGLPNDRFSAERPEGSISTLTIQRTEQRDSAMYRCASSTRTGGEQYFGPGTRLTVT.